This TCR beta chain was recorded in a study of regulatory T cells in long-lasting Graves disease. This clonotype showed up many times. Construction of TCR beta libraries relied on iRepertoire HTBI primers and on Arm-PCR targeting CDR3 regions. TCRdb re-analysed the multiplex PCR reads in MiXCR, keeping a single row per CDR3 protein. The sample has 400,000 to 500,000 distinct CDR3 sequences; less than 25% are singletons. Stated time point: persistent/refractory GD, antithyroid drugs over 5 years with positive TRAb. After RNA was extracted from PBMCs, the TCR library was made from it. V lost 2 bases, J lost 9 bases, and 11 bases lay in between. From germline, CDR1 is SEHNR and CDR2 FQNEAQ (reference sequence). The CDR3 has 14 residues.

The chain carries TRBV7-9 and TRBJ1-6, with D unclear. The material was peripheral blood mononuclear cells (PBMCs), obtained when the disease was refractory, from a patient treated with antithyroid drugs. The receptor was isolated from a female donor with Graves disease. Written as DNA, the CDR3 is TGTGCCAGCAGCTTATCACCCGAGGGTTCACCCCTCCACTTT. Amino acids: CASSLSPEGSPLHF.